These 5 T cell receptor beta chains were all obtained from the same sample, sequenced in a study of T cells in Graves' hyperthyroidism and ophthalmopathy. TCR beta CDR3 region amplification was performed from RNA transcripts. HTBI primers drove first-round RT-PCR of the TCR CDR3. One entry per CDR3 protein results from TCRdb running MiXCR on the multiplex PCR reads. Counted here are a few hundred thousand distinct CDR3 sequences, approximately 16% occurring once; the ten biggest clones make up 53%. The sample was blood. The source of these receptors is a woman aged 50 to 65 with Graves' hyperthyroidism.

This clonotype was found a few times. This chain uses TRBV28 with TRBJ2-1; D gene uncertain. The J call may be mistaken, given a closer DNA end match to TRBJ2-7. CDR1 is MDHEN, CDR2 SYDVKM, per germline. This CDR3 has 14 amino acids. For the CDR3, the DNA is TGTGCCAGCGGCACCCCCGGATCCTACAATGAGCAGTACTTC. Its protein product is CASGTPGSYNEQYF.

The chain employs TRBV19 and TRBJ2-7, with D possibly TRBD1 on 6 matching bases. The CDR3 runs to 11 residues. Germline CDR1 is LNHDA and CDR2 is SQIVND (reference sequence). V lost 9 bases and J lost 6, with 12 bases in between. CDR3 sequence: CASRDTFEQYF. The CDR3 nucleotides read TGTGCCAGCCGGGACACCTTCGAGCAGTACTTC. Full variable domain (outside the CDR3, taken from reference TRBV19 and TRBJ2-7): DGGITQSPKYLFRKEGQNVTLSCEQNLNHDAMYWYRQDPGQGLRLIYYSQIVNDFQKGDIAEGYSVSREKKESFPLTVTSAQKNPTAFYLCASRDTFEQYFGPGTRLTVT.

The chain has TRBV20-1 and TRBJ2-1; D possibly corresponds to TRBD1 (7 bases). CDR3 length: 17 residues. The germline V and J ends were trimmed by 3 bases and 1 base, with 19 bases remaining between them. CDR1 and CDR2 from the germline V gene are DFQATT and SNEGSKA (reference sequence). CDR3 loop: CSARGNPEGASYNEQFF. In DNA form, the CDR3 reads TGCAGTGCTAGGGGAAACCCGGAGGGGGCGTCCTACAATGAGCAGTTCTTC.

Notes on this clonotype: This could be a read error, since a much larger clone is one nucleotide away. The CDR3 DNA follows: TGTGCCAGCGGCTTAAAGCGGAACACTGAAGCTTTCTTT. Translated: CASGLKRNTEAFF. This chain uses TRBV11-2 with TRBJ1-1; D ambiguous. The CDR3 has 13 amino acids. Germline loops: CDR1 SGHAT, CDR2 FQNNGV.

This chain uses TRBV29-1 with TRBJ2-5; D is possibly TRBD1 (5 bases). CDR3 length equals 13 residues. Germline V gene lookup returns CDR1 SQVTM and CDR2 ANQGSEA. V was trimmed by 3 bases and J by 3 bases, leaving 11 bases between them. In DNA, the CDR3 is TGCAGCGTTGAGTTGACAGCCAAAGAGACCCAGTACTTC. It yields the protein CSVELTAKETQYF.